These T cell receptor beta chains were read from a single sample in a study of blood T cell repertoires in COVID-19. Some clones are missing from TCRdb's copy, which holds only in-frame ones; the method was immunoSEQ multiplex PCR. The sample lists a few hundred thousand clones; less than 85% were seen once. Material: peripheral blood. The receptors shown here come from a woman aged 18-29 years with acute or convalescent COVID-19. Both conserved end residues are part of each CDR3. The order of the fields is clone size, V gene, J gene, D gene, CDR3 DNA, CDR3 protein. A D gene is named only where the DNA matches it firmly. Not all rows give a size; the values are once, few, many and, for expanded clones, a class.

clone_size: .
v_call: TRBV7-8
j_call: TRBJ1-5
d_call: .
cdr3_nt: TGTGCCAGCAGCTTAGCTGGGCAGGGGATTTTCGGCAATCAGCCCCAGCATTTT
cdr3_aa: CASSLAGQGIFGNQPQHF

clone_size: .
v_call: TRBV2
j_call: TRBJ2-3
d_call: TRBD2
cdr3_nt: TGTGCCAGCAGTTCCGGGACTAGCGGGAGTCTCACAGATACGCAGTATTTT
cdr3_aa: CASSSGTSGSLTDTQYF

clone_size: .
v_call: TRBV19
j_call: TRBJ1-5
d_call: .
cdr3_nt: TGTGCCAGTAGTATGGGAGGTTCCTACAGCAATCAGCCCCAGCATTTT
cdr3_aa: CASSMGGSYSNQPQHF

clone_size: once
v_call: TRBV12-5
j_call: TRBJ2-3
d_call: TRBD1
cdr3_nt: TGTGCTAGTGGTTCGCCCGACCTATCAGGGGGAATTAGCACAGATACGCAGTATTTT
cdr3_aa: CASGSPDLSGGISTDTQYF

clone_size: .
v_call: TRBV10-3
j_call: TRBJ2-1
d_call: .
cdr3_nt: TGTGCCATCAGTGAACGGGAAATGGGCAATGAGCAGTTCTTC
cdr3_aa: CAISEREMGNEQFF

clone_size: once
v_call: TRBV6-6
j_call: TRBJ1-1
d_call: .
cdr3_nt: TGTGCCAGCAGTTCCCCACAGGAGAACACTGAAGCTTTCTTT
cdr3_aa: CASSSPQENTEAFF

clone_size: .
v_call: TRBV18
j_call: TRBJ2-1
d_call: .
cdr3_nt: TGTGCCAGCTCACCGCGGATGGCTAGCTCCTACAATGAGCAGTTCTTC
cdr3_aa: CASSPRMASSYNEQFF

clone_size: .
v_call: TRBV28
j_call: TRBJ2-3
d_call: TRBD2
cdr3_nt: TGTGCCAGCAGTTTAAGCGATAGCGGGAGAGCAGATACGCAGTATTTT
cdr3_aa: CASSLSDSGRADTQYF

clone_size: .
v_call: TRBV28
j_call: TRBJ2-7
d_call: TRBD2
cdr3_nt: TGTGCCAGCACCTTAGCGGGAGAGAGGTACGAGCAGTACTTC
cdr3_aa: CASTLAGERYEQYF

clone_size: .
v_call: TRBV6-5
j_call: TRBJ1-2
d_call: TRBD1
cdr3_nt: TGTGCCAGCAGCCCCGGGACAGGGGGCGATGGCTACACCTTC
cdr3_aa: CASSPGTGGDGYTF

clone_size: .
v_call: TRBV2
j_call: TRBJ1-2
d_call: TRBD1
cdr3_nt: TGTGCCAGCAACGAGGACAGGGATGGCTACACCTTC
cdr3_aa: CASNEDRDGYTF

clone_size: .
v_call: TRBV19
j_call: TRBJ2-7
d_call: TRBD1
cdr3_nt: TGTGCCAGTAGTATTCTCGGGGACAGGGGTTACGAGCAGTACTTC
cdr3_aa: CASSILGDRGYEQYF

clone_size: few
v_call: TRBV10-3
j_call: TRBJ1-1
d_call: .
cdr3_nt: TGTGCCATCGGAACCTCAGGTGGGACTGAAGCTTTCTTT
cdr3_aa: CAIGTSGGTEAFF

clone_size: .
v_call: TRBV6-5
j_call: TRBJ1-2
d_call: TRBD1
cdr3_nt: TGTGCCAGCAGATCCGGGACAGGAGATGGCTACACCTTC
cdr3_aa: CASRSGTGDGYTF

clone_size: .
v_call: TRBV3-1/TRBV3-2
j_call: TRBJ2-2
d_call: TRBD1
cdr3_nt: TGTGCCAGCAGCCGCGAGACAGGGATAGGGACCGGGGAGCTGTTTTTT
cdr3_aa: CASSRETGIGTGELFF

clone_size: .
v_call: TRBV2
j_call: TRBJ1-4
d_call: .
cdr3_nt: TGTGCCAGCAGTGAACACGAGGATAATGAAAAACTGTTTTTT
cdr3_aa: CASSEHEDNEKLFF

clone_size: .
v_call: TRBV19
j_call: TRBJ2-7
d_call: TRBD1
cdr3_nt: TGTGCCAGTAGCCCAGGGGGCGCGCACGAGCAGTACTTC
cdr3_aa: CASSPGGAHEQYF

clone_size: .
v_call: TRBV12-5
j_call: TRBJ2-7
d_call: TRBD2
cdr3_nt: TGTGCTAGTGGTTTGCTAGCTGGGACTAGCGGCGACGAGCAGTACTTC
cdr3_aa: CASGLLAGTSGDEQYF

clone_size: .
v_call: TRBV7-9
j_call: TRBJ2-7
d_call: TRBD2
cdr3_nt: TGTGCCAGCAGCTTTGGGGGGGGACCCCCAACCCCCTACGAGCAGTACTTC
cdr3_aa: CASSFGGGPPTPYEQYF

clone_size: few
v_call: TRBV5-1
j_call: TRBJ1-2
d_call: .
cdr3_nt: TGCGCCAGCAGCTCTGGGACTGCCGCCCTTGCTACTTACTATGGCTACACCTTC
cdr3_aa: CASSSGTAALATYYGYTF